The 23 T cell receptor beta chains below come from one sample, sequenced in a study of blood T cell repertoires in COVID-19. Repertoires were generated with immunoSEQ multiplex PCR, while TCRdb's copy carries only in-frame clones and drops some. The sample lists around 120,000 clones; about 85% were seen once. The sequencing sample was made of peripheral blood. These receptors were collected from a human donor in a cohort sampled during active COVID-19.

The gene calls are TRBV21-1 and TRBJ2-2; the table's D call of TRBD2 was not tested on the DNA. TRBV21-1 counts as a pseudogene. CDR3 size: 16 residues. The CDR3 DNA reads TGTGCCAGCAGCAACCCAACTAGCGGGGGGACCGGGGAGCTGTTTTTT. Its translation is CASSNPTSGGTGELFF.

The chain recombines TRBV27 with TRBJ1-1; 7 nucleotides agree with TRBD1. The CDR3 sequence is 17 residues long. The junction had 20 bases not matched to a gene; V was cut back by 6 bases and J by 7 bases. The germline CDR1 and CDR2 sequences are MNHEY and SMNVEV (reference sequence). The CDR3 reads CASRPPTSTGRFNEAFF. DNA of the CDR3: TGTGCCAGCAGGCCCCCCACTTCGACAGGGAGGTTTAATGAAGCTTTCTTT.

The rearrangement links TRBV7-2 to TRBJ2-3, with no clear D. Germline lookup yields CDR1 SGHTA and CDR2 FQGNSA. V was shortened by 1 base and J by 2 bases, with 10 bases between the two germline ends. CDR3 size: 15 residues. The CDR3 here is CASSLGDVTTDTQYF. The CDR3 region has the DNA TGTGCCAGCAGCTTAGGAGATGTTACCACAGATACGCAGTATTTT.

This clone has only one observation. The chain uses TRBV11-2 and TRBJ1-1; 7 nucleotides align to TRBD1. V shed 1 base, J shed 1 base, and the junction held 9 bases outside the gene matches. The CDR3 has 17 amino acids. Germline V CDR1 and CDR2: SGHAT, FQNNGV. This CDR3 is CASSLAGGQFTNTEAFF. DNA of the CDR3: TGTGCCAGCAGCTTAGCCGGGGGACAGTTCACGAACACTGAAGCTTTCTTT.

The chain combines TRBV2 with TRBJ2-3; D is possibly TRBD2 (6 bases). V was cut by 6 bases and J by 5 bases, with 12 bases left in between. The CDR3 sequence is 13 residues long. CDR1 and CDR2 (germline): SNHLY, FYNNEI. This CDR3 is CASSGGTIDTQYF. The CDR3 DNA reads TGTGCCAGCAGCGGGGGTACGATAGATACGCAGTATTTT.

CDR3 in amino acids: CASSVVPAGREETQYF. CDR3 nucleotide sequence: TGTGCCAGCAGCGTAGTTCCAGCGGGGAGGGAAGAGACCCAGTACTTC. V gene TRBV9 combines with J gene TRBJ2-5; 7 bases line up with TRBD2. Germline CDR1 and CDR2: SGDLS and YYNGEE. This CDR3 is built from 16 residues. V lost 0 bases and J lost 3; bases outside the gene matches: 8.

CDR3 residues: CASSPPVAPDTQYF. The CDR3 nucleotides are TGTGCCAGCTCACCACCGGTAGCACCAGATACGCAGTATTTT. V gene TRBV18 combines with J gene TRBJ2-3; no definite D call. The V and J ends lost 0 bases and 4 bases respectively, with 8 bases between them. CDR1 is KGHSH, CDR2 LQKENI, per germline. The length of the CDR3 is 14 residues.

The chain is built from TRBV7-9 and TRBJ2-1; tentatively, D is TRBD2 (6 bases). The germline V and J ends were trimmed by 5 bases and 9 bases, with 17 bases remaining between them. In germline, CDR1 is SEHNR, CDR2 FQNEAQ (reference sequence). CDR3 length: 14 residues. The CDR3 coding sequence is TGTGCCAGCAGCCCCCCGCGGGGATCGGGTGAGCAGTTCTTC. Translation gives CASSPPRGSGEQFF.

The chain couples TRBV5-8 to TRBJ1-1, with 7 positions matching TRBD1. V lost 9 bases, J lost 5 bases, and 10 bases stayed unmatched. The CDR3 has 13 amino acids. Germline CDR1 is SGHTS and CDR2 is YDEGEE. The DNA for the CDR3 is TGTGCCATACGAGACAGGGATTATACTGAAGCTTTCTTT. Amino acids: CAIRDRDYTEAFF.

The chain links TRBV6-5 to TRBJ1-3; D is possibly TRBD1 (5 bases). V was clipped by 2 bases and J by 2 bases, with 7 bases between them. Per germline, CDR1 MNHEY and CDR2 SVGAGI. The length of the CDR3 is 14 residues. CDR3 amino acids: CASSYRRAGNTIYF. The DNA of the CDR3 is TGTGCCAGCAGTTACCGCAGGGCTGGAAACACCATATATTTT.

This clone occurred once. CDR3 DNA sequence: TGCGCCAGCAGCCCAGGACAGCCCGAAGAGACCCAGTACTTC. Protein product: CASSPGQPEETQYF. The genes are TRBV5-1 and TRBJ2-5; D perhaps matches TRBD1 (6 bases). Trimming shortened V by 4 bases and J by 3 bases, and 13 bases separated the two germline ends. The CDR3 has 14 amino acids. Germline V lookup: CDR1 SGHRS, CDR2 YFSETQ.

The genes are TRBV9 and TRBJ2-5, with 7 positions matching TRBD1. Germline CDR1 SGDLS, CDR2 YYNGEE. CDR3 length: 14 residues. J gave up 5 bases and V 1 base, and 5 bases lay outside the gene matches. The CDR3: CASSVMGQSETQYF. CDR3 bases: TGTGCCAGCAGCGTAATGGGACAGTCGGAGACCCAGTACTTC.

This clone was counted between two and nine times. This rearrangement joins TRBV2 to TRBJ1-2; 9 bases agree with TRBD1. The trim removed 7 bases at V and 5 bases at J, leaving 14 bases unmatched. Germline V gene lookup returns CDR1 SNHLY and CDR2 FYNNEI. This CDR3 spans 16 amino acids. Here the CDR3 DNA reads TGTGCCAGCACCTTATCGCCGGGACAGGGAGGATATGGCTACACCTTC. The encoded protein is CASTLSPGQGGYGYTF.

This clone was seen a single time. The gene calls are TRBV19 and TRBJ2-7; 7 nucleotides align to TRBD2. Germline CDR1 is LNHDA and CDR2 is SQIVND (reference sequence). The CDR3 is 19 residues long. V lost 5 bases, J lost 4 bases, and 23 bases stayed unmatched. CDR3 region: CASSRAIVIYGGGHYEQYF. The CDR3 nucleotides are TGTGCCAGTAGTCGAGCTATCGTGATTTACGGCGGGGGTCATTACGAGCAGTACTTC.

The chain employs TRBV28 and TRBJ2-7; TRBD1 matches 8 bases. The CDR3 loop spans 14 amino acids. V dropped 3 bases and J dropped 8; count of bases not matched to a gene: 9. Germline CDR1 MDHEN, CDR2 SYDVKM. The CDR3 nucleotides read TGTGCCAGCAGTTTGGGCAGGGGGCGCGATCAGCAGTACTTC. Translating gives CASSLGRGRDQQYF.

The rearrangement uses TRBV5-1 and TRBJ2-3; D might be TRBD1 (6 bases). The CDR3 runs to 14 residues. Germline CDR1 reads SGHRS; CDR2 reads YFSETQ. The V end was cut by 7 bases, the J end by 4 bases, with 16 bases between. Written as DNA, the CDR3 is TGCGCCAGCTGCTCCCAGGGGAACGCAGATACGCAGTATTTT. This gives the protein CASCSQGNADTQYF.

V usage is TRBV24-1 and J usage is TRBJ2-1; maybe TRBD2 (5 bases). Per the germline V gene, CDR1 is KGHDR and CDR2 is SFDVKD. The CDR3 spans 13 residues. Trimming stripped 5 bases from V and 10 bases from J, with 14 bases between. The CDR3 loop reads CATSGGTSYEQFF. DNA for the CDR3: TGTGCCACCAGTGGCGGCACTAGTTACGAGCAGTTCTTC.

The chain links TRBV5-1 to TRBJ1-1; D unresolved. The CDR3 sequence is 12 residues long. The germline gives CDR1 SGHRS, CDR2 YFSETQ. Trimming left V 4 bases short and J 9 bases short, with 13 bases between. The CDR3 bases are TGCGCCAGCAGCGAAAATACAAAGAAAGCTTTCTTT. It translates to CASSENTKKAFF.

This clone was detected a few times. The chain couples TRBV15 to TRBJ1-5; 7 bases match TRBD1. V dropped 0 bases and J dropped 0; count of bases not matched to a gene: 8. CDR3 length: 18 residues. Per germline, CDR1 LNHNV and CDR2 YYDKDF (reference sequence). CDR3: CATSRDSGTVYSNQPQHF. CDR3 nucleotide sequence: TGTGCCACCAGCAGAGATTCCGGGACAGTTTATAGCAATCAGCCCCAGCATTTT.

The genes are TRBV9 and TRBJ2-2; TRBD2 is a possible D gene (6 bases). V gave up 6 bases and J gave up 5 bases, with 17 bases separating them. Germline CDR1 is SGDLS and CDR2 is YYNGEE. The CDR3 runs to 15 residues. The CDR3 reads CASTLPAGRTGELFF. The CDR3 coding sequence is TGTGCCAGCACCCTCCCGGCGGGAAGGACCGGGGAGCTGTTTTTT.

This clone was seen only a few times. V and J are TRBV12-3 or TRBV12-4 and TRBJ2-7, with TRBD1 identical over 7 bases. The CDR3 is 13 amino acids. J was trimmed by 6 bases and V by 3 bases; bases with no gene match: 5. The CDR3 DNA sequence: TGTGCCAGCAGTTTGGGACAGCTAACCGAGCAGTACTTC. Translation gives CASSLGQLTEQYF.

The chain has TRBV3-1 (or the pseudogene TRBV3-2) and TRBJ1-1; D unclear. V lost 6 bases and J lost 3, with 11 bases in between. This CDR3 contains 13 residues. The germline V gene has CDR1 LGHDT and CDR2 YNNKEL (reference sequence). The CDR3 region is CASSRGGYTEAFF. The CDR3 DNA reads as TGTGCCAGCAGTCGCGGTGGGTACACTGAAGCTTTCTTT.

In DNA form, the CDR3 reads TGTGCCAGCAGCCTAAACCAGCCAGCGGGGGAGGGCGGTACGCAGTATTTT. Its protein product is CASSLNQPAGEGGTQYF. The gene calls are TRBV7-8 and TRBJ2-3; 8 bases fit TRBD2. The CDR3 runs to 17 residues. Unmatched junction bases numbered 18, after V lost 5 bases and J lost 8 bases. Germline V CDR1 and CDR2: SGHVS, FQNEAQ.